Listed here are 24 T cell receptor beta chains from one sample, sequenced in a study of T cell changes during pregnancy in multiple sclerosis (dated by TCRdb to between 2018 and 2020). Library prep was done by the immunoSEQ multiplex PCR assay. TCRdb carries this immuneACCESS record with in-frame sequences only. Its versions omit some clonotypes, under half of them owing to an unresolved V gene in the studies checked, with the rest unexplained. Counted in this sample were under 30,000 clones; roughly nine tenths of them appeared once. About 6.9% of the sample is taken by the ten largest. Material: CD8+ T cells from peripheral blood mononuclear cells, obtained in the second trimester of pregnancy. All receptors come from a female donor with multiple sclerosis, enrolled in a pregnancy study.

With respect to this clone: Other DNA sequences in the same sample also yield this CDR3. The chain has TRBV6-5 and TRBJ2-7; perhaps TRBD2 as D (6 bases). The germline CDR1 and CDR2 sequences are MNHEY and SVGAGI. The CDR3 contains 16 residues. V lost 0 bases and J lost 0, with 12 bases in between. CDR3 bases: TGTGCCAGCAGTTACTCGACGGGGGAAAGCTCCTACGAGCAGTACTTC. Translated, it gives CASSYSTGESSYEQYF.

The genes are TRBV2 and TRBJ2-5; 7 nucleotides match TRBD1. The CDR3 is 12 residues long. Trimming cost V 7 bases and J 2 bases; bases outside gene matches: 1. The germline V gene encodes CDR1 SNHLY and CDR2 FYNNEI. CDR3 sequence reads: CASMGQQETQYF. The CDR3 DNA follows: TGTGCCAGCATGGGACAGCAAGAGACCCAGTACTTC.

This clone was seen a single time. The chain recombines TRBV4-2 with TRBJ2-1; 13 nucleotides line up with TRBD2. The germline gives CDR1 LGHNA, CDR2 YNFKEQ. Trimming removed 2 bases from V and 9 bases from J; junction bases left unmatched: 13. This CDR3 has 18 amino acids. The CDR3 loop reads CASSQTPMGLAGTSEQFF. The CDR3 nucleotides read TGTGCCAGCAGCCAAACTCCTATGGGACTAGCGGGAACAAGTGAGCAGTTCTTC.

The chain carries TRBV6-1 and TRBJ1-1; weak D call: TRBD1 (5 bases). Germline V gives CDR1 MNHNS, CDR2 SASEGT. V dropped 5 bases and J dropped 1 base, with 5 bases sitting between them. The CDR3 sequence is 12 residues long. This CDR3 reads CASSQGNTEAFF. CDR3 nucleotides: TGTGCCAGCAGTCAGGGGAACACTGAAGCTTTCTTT.

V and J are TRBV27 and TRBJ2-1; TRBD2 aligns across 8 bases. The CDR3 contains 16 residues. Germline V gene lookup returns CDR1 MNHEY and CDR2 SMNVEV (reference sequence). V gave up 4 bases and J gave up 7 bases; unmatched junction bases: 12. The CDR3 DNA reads TGTGCCAGCAGTTCCCCCCTAGCGGGCGTCGCAAATGAGCAGTTCTTC. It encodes CASSSPLAGVANEQFF.

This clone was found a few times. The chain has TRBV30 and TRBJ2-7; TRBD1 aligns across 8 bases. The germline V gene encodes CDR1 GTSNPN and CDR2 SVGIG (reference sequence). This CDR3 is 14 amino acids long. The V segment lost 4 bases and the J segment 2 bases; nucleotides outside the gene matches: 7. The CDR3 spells CAWNPTGETYEQYF. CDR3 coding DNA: TGTGCCTGGAACCCGACAGGGGAGACCTACGAGCAGTACTTC.

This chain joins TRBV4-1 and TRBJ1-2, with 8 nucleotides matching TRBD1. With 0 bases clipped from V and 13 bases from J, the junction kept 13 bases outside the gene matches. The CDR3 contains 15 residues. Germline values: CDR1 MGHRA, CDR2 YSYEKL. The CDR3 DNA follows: TGCGCCAGCAGCCAAGAACCGGCTCTGGCAGGGGGCGCCACCTTC. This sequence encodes CASSQEPALAGGATF.

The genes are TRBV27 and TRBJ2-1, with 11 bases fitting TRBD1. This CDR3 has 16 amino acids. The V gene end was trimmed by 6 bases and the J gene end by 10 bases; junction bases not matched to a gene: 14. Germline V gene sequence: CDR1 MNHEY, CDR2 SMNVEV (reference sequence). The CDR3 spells CASSPLSGQGAKEQFF. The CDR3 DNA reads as TGTGCCAGCAGCCCCCTCAGCGGACAGGGGGCGAAAGAGCAGTTCTTC.

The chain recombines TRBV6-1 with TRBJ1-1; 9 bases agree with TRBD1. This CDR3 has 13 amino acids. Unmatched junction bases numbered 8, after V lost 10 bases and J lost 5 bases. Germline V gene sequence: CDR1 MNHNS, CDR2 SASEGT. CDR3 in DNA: TGTGCCACTCACCCCGGGACAGGGACTGAAGCTTTCTTT. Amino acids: CATHPGTGTEAFF.

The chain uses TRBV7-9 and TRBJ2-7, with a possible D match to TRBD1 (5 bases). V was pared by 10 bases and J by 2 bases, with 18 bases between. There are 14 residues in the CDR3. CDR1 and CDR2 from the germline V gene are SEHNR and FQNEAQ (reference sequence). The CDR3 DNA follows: TGTGCCACAGCGAATTATCCGGACACCTACGAGCAGTACTTC. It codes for CATANYPDTYEQYF.

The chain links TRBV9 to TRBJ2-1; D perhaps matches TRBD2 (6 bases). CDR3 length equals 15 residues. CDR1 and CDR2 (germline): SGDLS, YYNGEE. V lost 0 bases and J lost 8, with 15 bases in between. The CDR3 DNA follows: TGTGCCAGCAGCGTAGTCCCAGCCCCGGGAGATGAGCAGTTCTTC. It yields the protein CASSVVPAPGDEQFF.

The CDR3 loop reads CASSLGQGPANTGELFF. The CDR3 nucleotides are TGTGCCAGCAGTCTCGGACAGGGGCCGGCGAACACCGGGGAGCTGTTTTTT. The chain recombines TRBV27 with TRBJ2-2; 9 bases are a match to TRBD1. In germline, CDR1 is MNHEY, CDR2 SMNVEV (reference sequence). The CDR3 length is 17 residues. The J segment lost 0 bases and the V segment lost 5 bases, leaving 7 bases of the junction unmatched.

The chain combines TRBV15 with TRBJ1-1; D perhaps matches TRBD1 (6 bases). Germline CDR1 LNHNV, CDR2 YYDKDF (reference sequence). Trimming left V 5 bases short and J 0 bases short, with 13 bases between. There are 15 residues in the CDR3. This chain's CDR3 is CATSGRQELNTEAFF. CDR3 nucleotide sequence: TGTGCCACCAGCGGCCGACAGGAACTGAACACTGAAGCTTTCTTT.

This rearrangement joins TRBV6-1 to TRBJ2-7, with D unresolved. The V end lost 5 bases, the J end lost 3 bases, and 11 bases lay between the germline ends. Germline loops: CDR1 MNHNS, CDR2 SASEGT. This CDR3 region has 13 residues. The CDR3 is CASSSFFGYEQYF. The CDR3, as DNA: TGTGCCAGCAGTTCCTTCTTCGGCTACGAGCAGTACTTC.

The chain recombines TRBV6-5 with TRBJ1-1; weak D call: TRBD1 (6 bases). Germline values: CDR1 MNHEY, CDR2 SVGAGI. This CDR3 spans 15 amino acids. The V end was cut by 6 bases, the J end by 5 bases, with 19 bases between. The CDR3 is CASRSENRAGTEAFF. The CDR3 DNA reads TGTGCCAGCAGGTCTGAGAACAGGGCGGGTACTGAAGCTTTCTTT.

The CDR3 sequence: CASSFGAPEQYF. The DNA for the CDR3 is TGTGCCAGCAGCTTTGGGGCCCCCGAGCAGTACTTC. The V call is TRBV7-9, the J call TRBJ2-7; D may be TRBD1 (5 bases). The V gene's germline CDR1 is SEHNR and CDR2 FQNEAQ (reference sequence). Deletions cut 3 bases from V and 6 bases from J, with 9 bases between. The CDR3 has 12 residues.

CDR3 coding DNA: TGTGCCAGCAGCTTTTTTCTAGCGGGAGTTCGCCCGGCACATGAGCAGTTCTTC. It is translated as CASSFFLAGVRPAHEQFF. The V and J genes are TRBV7-9 and TRBJ2-1; 10 bases line up with TRBD2. The V gene end was trimmed by 3 bases and the J gene end by 8 bases; junction bases not matched to a gene: 16. The CDR3 extends over 18 amino acids. Germline V lookup: CDR1 SEHNR, CDR2 FQNEAQ (reference sequence).

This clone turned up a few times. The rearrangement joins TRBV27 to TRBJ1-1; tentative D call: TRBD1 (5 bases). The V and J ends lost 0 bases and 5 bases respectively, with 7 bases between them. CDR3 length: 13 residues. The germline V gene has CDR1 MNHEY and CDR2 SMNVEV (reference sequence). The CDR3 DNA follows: TGTGCCAGCAGTTTATCTAAGGGGACTGAAGCTTTCTTT. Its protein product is CASSLSKGTEAFF.

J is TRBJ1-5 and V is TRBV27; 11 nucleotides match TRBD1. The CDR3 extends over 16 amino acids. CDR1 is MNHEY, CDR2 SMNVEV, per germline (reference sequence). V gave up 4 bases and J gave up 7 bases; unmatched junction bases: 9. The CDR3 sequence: CASSSDGQGAWQPQHF. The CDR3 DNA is TGTGCCAGCAGTTCAGATGGACAGGGGGCCTGGCAGCCCCAGCATTTT.

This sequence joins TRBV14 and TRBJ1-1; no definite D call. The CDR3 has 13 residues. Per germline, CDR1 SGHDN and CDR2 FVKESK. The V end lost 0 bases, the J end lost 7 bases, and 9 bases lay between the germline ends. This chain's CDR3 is CASSQEFGFEAFF. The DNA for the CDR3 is TGTGCCAGCAGCCAAGAGTTCGGTTTTGAAGCTTTCTTT.

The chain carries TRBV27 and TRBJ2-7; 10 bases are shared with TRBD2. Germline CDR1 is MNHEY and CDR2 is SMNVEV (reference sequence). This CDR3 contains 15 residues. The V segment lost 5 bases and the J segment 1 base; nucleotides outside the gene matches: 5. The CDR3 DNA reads TGTGCCAGCAGTCAAGCGGGAGGGGGGTCCTACGAGCAGTACTTC. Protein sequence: CASSQAGGGSYEQYF.

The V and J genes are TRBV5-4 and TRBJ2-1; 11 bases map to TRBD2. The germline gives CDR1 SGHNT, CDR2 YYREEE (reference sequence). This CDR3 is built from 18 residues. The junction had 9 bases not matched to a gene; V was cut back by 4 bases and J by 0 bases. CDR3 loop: CASSRGSSGGFSYNEQFF. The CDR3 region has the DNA TGTGCCAGCAGCCGGGGTTCTAGCGGGGGGTTCTCCTACAATGAGCAGTTCTTC.

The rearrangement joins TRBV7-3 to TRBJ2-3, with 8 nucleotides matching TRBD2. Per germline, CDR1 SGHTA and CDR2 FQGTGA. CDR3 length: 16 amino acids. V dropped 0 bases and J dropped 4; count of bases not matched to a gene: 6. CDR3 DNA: TGTGCCAGCAGCTTAACTAGCGGGATAGGGGCAGATACGCAGTATTTT. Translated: CASSLTSGIGADTQYF.

CDR3 in DNA: TGCGCCAGCAGCCAAGGGGAGGATGGGGCCAACGTCCTGACTTTC. Its protein product is CASSQGEDGANVLTF. V is TRBV4-1 and J is TRBJ2-6; D perhaps matches TRBD2 (6 bases). The germline V and J ends were trimmed by 1 base and 3 bases, with 7 bases remaining between them. The CDR3 is 15 residues long. Germline V gene data show CDR1 as MGHRA and CDR2 as YSYEKL.